Listed below are T cell receptor beta chains from one sample, sequenced in a study of T cells in Graves' hyperthyroidism and ophthalmopathy. MiXCR, run by TCRdb on the multiplex PCR reads, gives a single entry per CDR3 protein. The profile shows roughly 660,000 distinct CDR3 sequences, roughly 17% of them singletons. Sequenced sample: blood. All receptors derive from a man in his fifties with Graves' hyperthyroidism. Each CDR3 is given with its conserved first and last residue. A D gene is named only where the DNA matches it firmly. The size of a clone is reported for some rows only, either as once, few or many, or as a class for expanded clones.

TRBJ1-2 few TRBV7-2 . TGTGCCAGCAGCCCTGGCGGCGCATCCGCTAACTATGGCTACACCTTC CASSPGGASANYGYTF
TRBJ1-2 . TRBV6-1 . TGTGCCAGCAAGCCGGACTATGGCTACACCTTC CASKPDYGYTF
TRBJ2-7 few TRBV4-1 TRBD2 TGCGCCAGCAGCCTCCGAGGACTAGCGGACGAGCAGTACTTC CASSLRGLADEQYF
TRBJ2-7 . TRBV18 TRBD1 TGTGCCAGCTCACTTGACAGGGGAAGCAACGAGCAGTACTTC CASSLDRGSNEQYF
TRBJ1-6 . TRBV11-2 TRBD1 TGTGCCAGCAGCGCTGGGACAGCTGATAATTCACCCCTCCACTTT CASSAGTADNSPLHF
TRBJ2-7 few TRBV28 TRBD2 TGTGCCAGCAGTTTTAGCGGGAGAGACGAGCAGTACTTC CASSFSGRDEQYF
TRBJ2-7 few TRBV20-1 . TGCAGTGCTACCCCCCCCCTGGGAAGCACCTACGAGCAGTACTTC CSATPPLGSTYEQYF
TRBJ2-1 . TRBV10-1 TRBD2 TGCGCCAGCAGTGAGACTGGACTAGCGGGGACCTACAATGAGCAGTTCTTC CASSETGLAGTYNEQFF
TRBJ2-1 few TRBV15 . TGTGCCACCAGCAGAGAAGGAGGAGCGAACGAGCAGTTCTTC CATSREGGANEQFF
TRBJ2-5 . TRBV3-1 TRBD2 TGTGCCAGCAGCCAAGCGGGACTAGCTCCTGAGACCCAGTACTTC CASSQAGLAPETQYF
TRBJ2-1 few TRBV6-2/TRBV6-3 . TGTGCCAGCAGTTACTCCCGGGAGATCTACAATGAGCAGTTCTTC CASSYSREIYNEQFF
TRBJ1-6 many TRBV12-3/TRBV12-4 TRBD1 TGTGCCAGCAAAAGGGGACAGGGGCGGAATTCACCCCTCCACTTT CASKRGQGRNSPLHF
TRBJ2-7 many TRBV28 TRBD2 TGTGCCAGCAGTTCCTTGTCCGGGGGGGCCGTGTACGAGCAGTACTTC CASSSLSGGAVYEQYF
TRBJ2-1 many TRBV3-1 TRBD2 TGTGCCAGCAGCCAGGGACTAGCGGGATCTTATGAGCAGTTCTTC CASSQGLAGSYEQFF
TRBJ2-1 many TRBV7-9 TRBD1 TGTGCCAGCAGCGCACCGGGACAGGGACACAATGAGCAGTTCTTC CASSAPGQGHNEQFF
TRBJ2-2 few TRBV12-3/TRBV12-4 . TGTGCCAGCAGTTTAGGCCCCACCGGGGAGCTGTTTTTT CASSLGPTGELFF
TRBJ2-2 few TRBV7-3 TRBD2 TGTGCCAGCACCCTGGGACTAGCGGGAGTTTTATCCGGGGAGCTGTTTTTT CASTLGLAGVLSGELFF